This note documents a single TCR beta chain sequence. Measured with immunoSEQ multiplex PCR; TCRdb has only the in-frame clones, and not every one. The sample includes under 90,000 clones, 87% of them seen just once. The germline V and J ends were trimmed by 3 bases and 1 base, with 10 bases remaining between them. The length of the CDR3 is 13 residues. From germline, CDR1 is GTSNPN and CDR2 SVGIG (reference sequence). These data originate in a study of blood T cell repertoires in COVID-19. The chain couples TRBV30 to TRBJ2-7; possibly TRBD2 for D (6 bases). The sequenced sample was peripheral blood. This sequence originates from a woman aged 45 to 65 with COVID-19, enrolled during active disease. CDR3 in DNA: TGTGCCTGGAGCTCCGGGGGATCCTACGAGCAGTACTTC. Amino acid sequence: CAWSSGGSYEQYF.